These 24 T cell receptor beta chains were all obtained from the same sample, sequenced in a study of regulatory T cells in long-lasting Graves disease. The time point was: persistent/refractory GD, antithyroid drugs over 5 years with positive TRAb. RNA isolated from PBMCs was used to make the TCR library. Combining iRepertoire HTBI primers with Arm-PCR of CDR3 regions, the authors built TCR beta libraries. TCRdb ran MiXCR on the multiplex PCR reads and lists one entry per CDR3 protein. The table has more than 650,000 distinct CDR3 sequences, 25% to 30% seen once. This sample comprised peripheral blood mononuclear cells (PBMCs), obtained when the disease was refractory, from a patient treated with antithyroid drugs. The source is a female donor with Graves disease.

V and J are TRBV25-1 and TRBJ2-7; D is unresolved. The CDR3 loop spans 13 amino acids. V was shortened by 5 bases and J by 5 bases, with 13 bases between the two germline ends. Germline CDR1 and CDR2: MGHDK and SYGVNS. DNA for the CDR3: TGTGCCAGCAGTTTAAGTATGATCAACGAGCAGTACTTC. Protein: CASSLSMINEQYF.

This clonotype was recorded many times. The V and J genes are TRBV12-3 or TRBV12-4 and TRBJ2-7, with TRBD2 matching 7 bases. CDR3 size: 13 residues. Unmatched junction bases numbered 2, after V lost 6 bases and J lost 0 bases. The CDR3 DNA sequence: TGTGCCAGCAGGGGGACTACCTCCTACGAGCAGTACTTC. As protein: CASRGTTSYEQYF.

The sample holds a few counts of this clonotype. This sequence joins TRBV20-1 and TRBJ1-1; TRBD1 aligns across 8 bases. The CDR3 has 13 amino acids. Germline V gene sequence: CDR1 DFQATT, CDR2 SNEGSKA (reference sequence). V lost 5 bases and J lost 0; bases outside the gene matches: 2. The CDR3 loop reads CSAGTGMNTEAFF. The CDR3 nucleotides read TGCAGTGCTGGGACAGGTATGAACACTGAAGCTTTCTTT.

This clonotype was recorded at least ten times. The chain employs TRBV2 and TRBJ1-4; 7 bases are shared with TRBD1. Losses at the gene ends were 9 bases for V and 8 bases for J; bases not matched to a gene: 12. This CDR3 has 14 residues. Germline V gives CDR1 SNHLY, CDR2 FYNNEI. CDR3 region: CARRQGNSREKLFF. The CDR3 DNA follows: TGTGCCAGGAGACAGGGAAATTCACGGGAAAAACTGTTTTTT.

This chain joins TRBV7-9 and TRBJ2-7; 8 nucleotides match TRBD2. Germline CDR1 is SEHNR and CDR2 is FQNEAQ (reference sequence). V gave up 8 bases and J gave up 4 bases; unmatched junction bases: 7. The CDR3 is made up of 13 amino acids. CDR3: CASVAGGTYEQYF. CDR3 nucleotide sequence: TGTGCCAGCGTGGCGGGAGGTACTTACGAGCAGTACTTC.

V usage is TRBV5-5 and J usage is TRBJ2-7; TRBD1 matches at 8 bases. Losses at the gene ends were 6 bases for V and 4 bases for J; bases not matched to a gene: 12. The CDR3 loop spans 15 amino acids. Per the germline V gene, CDR1 is SGHKS and CDR2 is YYEKEE (reference sequence). CDR3 sequence: CASTYYGQGTYEQYF. The CDR3, as DNA: TGTGCCAGCACCTACTATGGACAGGGAACTTACGAGCAGTACTTC.

This sequence joins TRBV6-5 and TRBJ2-2; D is unclear. The V gene's germline CDR1 is MNHEY and CDR2 SVGAGI. This CDR3 spans 14 amino acids. V lost 4 bases and J lost 5, with 11 bases in between. The CDR3 region is CASSSFRWTGELFF. The CDR3 DNA sequence: TGTGCCAGCAGTTCGTTTAGATGGACCGGGGAGCTGTTTTTT.

This chain uses TRBV5-1 with TRBJ1-2; 11 bases align to TRBD1. Per the germline V gene, CDR1 is SGHRS and CDR2 is YFSETQ. The CDR3 totals 14 residues. V trimming: 4 bases; J trimming: 7 bases; junction bases outside the gene matches: 6. CDR3 in amino acids: CASSPDRGQFGYTF. The CDR3 DNA follows: TGCGCCAGCAGCCCGGACAGGGGGCAATTTGGCTACACCTTC.

At least ten counts were recorded for this clonotype. The chain recombines TRBV7-2 with TRBJ1-5; TRBD1 agrees at 8 bases. The germline CDR1 and CDR2 sequences are SGHTA and FQGNSA. The CDR3 sequence is 14 residues long. Losses at the gene ends were 5 bases for V and 3 bases for J; bases not matched to a gene: 3. The CDR3 sequence: CASSQGQVNQPQHF. The CDR3 region has the DNA TGTGCCAGCAGCCAGGGACAGGTCAATCAGCCCCAGCATTTT.

At least ten counts were recorded for this clonotype. V and J are TRBV28 and TRBJ2-7, with 7 positions matching TRBD2. Germline loops: CDR1 MDHEN, CDR2 SYDVKM. V trimming: 1 base; J trimming: 2 bases; junction bases outside the gene matches: 8. The CDR3 has 16 amino acids. CDR3 in amino acids: CASSLSRQRGTYEQYF. As DNA, the CDR3 is TGTGCCAGCAGTTTATCCCGACAGCGGGGCACCTACGAGCAGTACTTC.

This clonotype was recorded a few times. V is TRBV6-1 and J is TRBJ1-1; weak D call: TRBD1 (6 bases). V was clipped by 6 bases and J by 5 bases, with 16 bases between them. Germline V gene sequence: CDR1 MNHNS, CDR2 SASEGT. The CDR3 consists of 14 residues. The CDR3 DNA follows: TGTGCCAGCAGCTCCAGGGACACCTTGACTGAAGCTTTCTTT. It yields the protein CASSSRDTLTEAFF.

V and J are TRBV27 and TRBJ2-7, with D perhaps assigned TRBD1 or TRBD2 (5 bases each). The CDR3 extends over 15 amino acids. Germline V gene sequence: CDR1 MNHEY, CDR2 SMNVEV (reference sequence). The germline V and J ends were trimmed by 8 bases and 0 bases, with 17 bases remaining between them. The CDR3 region has the DNA TGTGCCAGCCGCCCCGGGACCGAGAGCTCCTACGAGCAGTACTTC. This codes for CASRPGTESSYEQYF.

This clonotype occurred many times. CDR3 coding DNA: TGTGCCAGCAGCCTATTCGGACAGAGGAACTATGGCTACACCTTC. It encodes CASSLFGQRNYGYTF. The chain recombines TRBV13 with TRBJ1-2; tentative D call: TRBD1 (6 bases). Trimming took 5 bases from V and 2 from J, leaving 15 bases between them. Germline CDR1 and CDR2: PRHDT and FYEKMQ (reference sequence). The CDR3 length is 15 residues.

At least ten counts were recorded for this clonotype. This chain links TRBV6-5 with TRBJ1-1; tentative D call: TRBD1 (6 bases). The CDR3 consists of 16 residues. Germline assignment: CDR1 MNHEY and CDR2 SVGAGI. Trimming left V 2 bases short and J 3 bases short, with 16 bases between. In nucleotides, the CDR3 is TGTGCCAGCAGTTACGGCCGGGGGCGAAGGCACACTGAAGCTTTCTTT. Protein sequence: CASSYGRGRRHTEAFF.

The chain combines TRBV11-2 with TRBJ2-2, with no clear D. Germline V gene sequence: CDR1 SGHAT, CDR2 FQNNGV. The CDR3 is 12 residues long. V lost 7 bases to trimming and J lost 4 bases, with 7 bases between them. This chain's CDR3 is CASTAPTGELFF. In nucleotides, the CDR3 is TGTGCCAGCACAGCGCCCACCGGGGAGCTGTTTTTT.

The rearrangement joins TRBV5-6 to TRBJ1-4; TRBD1 matches 8 bases. CDR3 size: 16 residues. J gave up 3 bases and V 4 bases, and 8 bases lay outside the gene matches. CDR1 and CDR2 (germline): SGHDT, YYEEEE. For the CDR3, the DNA is TGTGCCAGCAGCGACCGACAGGGGTCGGCTAATGAAAAACTGTTTTTT. Translated, it gives CASSDRQGSANEKLFF.

This clonotype was seen at least ten times. The rearrangement links TRBV2 to TRBJ1-4; D uncertain. Germline V gene sequence: CDR1 SNHLY, CDR2 FYNNEI. The V gene lost 6 bases and the J gene lost 9 bases, with 5 bases spanning the gap. The CDR3 runs 10 residues. The CDR3 DNA is TGTGCCAGCAGGCTTAAAAAACTGTTTTTT. Encoded protein: CASRLKKLFF.

This clonotype was picked up many times. This rearrangement joins TRBV7-3 to TRBJ2-7; D unclear. This CDR3 comprises 14 residues. Germline CDR1 SGHTA, CDR2 FQGTGA. V was trimmed by 2 bases and J by 2 bases, leaving 10 bases between them. The CDR3 nucleotides read TGTGCCAGCAGCTTATTCAGTAAACCCTACGAGCAGTACTTC. Its translation is CASSLFSKPYEQYF.

This clonotype was seen only once. This chain links TRBV20-1 with TRBJ1-2; no definite D call. The CDR3 is 13 amino acids. Germline CDR1 DFQATT, CDR2 SNEGSKA (reference sequence). Trimming took 3 bases from V and 8 from J, leaving 16 bases between them. The CDR3: CSASPVGQGGYTF. The CDR3 DNA follows: TGCAGTGCTAGTCCCGTAGGGCAAGGGGGCTACACCTTC.

There are a few counts of this clonotype. The chain carries TRBV5-1 and TRBJ1-1; perhaps TRBD1 as D (5 bases). The CDR3 sequence is 12 residues long. V was pared by 6 bases and J by 6 bases, with 12 bases between. Per the germline V gene, CDR1 is SGHRS and CDR2 is YFSETQ. The CDR3 region has the DNA TGCGCCAGCAAGGAGGGGTTTTCTGAAGCTTTCTTT. It yields the protein CASKEGFSEAFF. Full variable domain (rest looked up from reference TRBV5-1 and TRBJ1-1): KAGVTQTPRYLIKTRGQQVTLSCSPISGHRSVSWYQQTPGQGLQFLFEYFSETQRNKGNFPGRFSGRQFSNSRSEMNVSTLELGDSALYLCASKEGFSEAFFGQGTRLTVV.

In its sample, this clonotype was seen many times. This chain joins TRBV20-1 and TRBJ2-7; 13 nucleotides line up with TRBD2. Per the germline V gene, CDR1 is DFQATT and CDR2 is SNEGSKA (reference sequence). The CDR3 totals 14 residues. J gave up 7 bases and V 6 bases, and 9 bases lay outside the gene matches. CDR3 sequence: CSATGLAGVSEQYF. CDR3 coding DNA: TGCAGTGCGACTGGACTAGCGGGAGTTTCGGAGCAGTACTTC.

The chain is built from TRBV5-1 and TRBJ1-2; no reliable D call. From germline, CDR1 is SGHRS and CDR2 YFSETQ. Trimming left V 0 bases short and J 4 bases short, with 13 bases between. The CDR3 has 15 amino acids. The DNA for the CDR3 is TGCGCCAGCAGCTTGGCAGCAGGCTCTAGCTATGGCTACACCTTC. Amino acids: CASSLAAGSSYGYTF.

Many counts were recorded for this clonotype. The rearrangement uses TRBV6-2 or TRBV6-3 and TRBJ1-2; 8 bases are a match to TRBD1. Looked up from germline, CDR1 is MNHEY and CDR2 is SVGEGT. There are 15 residues in the CDR3. V dropped 2 bases and J dropped 7; count of bases not matched to a gene: 9. This CDR3 reads CASSYVAGGLVGYTF. CDR3 DNA: TGTGCCAGCAGTTACGTGGCAGGGGGCTTGGTTGGCTACACCTTC.

In its sample, this clonotype was seen many times. V and J are TRBV28 and TRBJ1-5; TRBD1 might be the D (5 bases). The CDR3 contains 14 residues. V was trimmed by 3 bases and J by 4 bases, leaving 10 bases between them. Germline V gene lookup returns CDR1 MDHEN and CDR2 SYDVKM. The CDR3, as DNA: TGTGCCAGCAGTTTGGGGGAATGGAATCAGCCCCAGCATTTT. Translating it yields CASSLGEWNQPQHF. Using reference TRBV28 and TRBJ1-5 for the parts outside the CDR3, the full variable domain is DVKVTQSSRYLVKRTGEKVFLECVQDMDHENMFWYRQDPGLGLRLIYFSYDVKMKEKGDIPEGYSVSREKKERFSLILESASTNQTSMYLCASSLGEWNQPQHFGDGTRLSIL.